This T cell receptor beta chain was recorded in a study of vaccination effects on CD4 cells after COVID-19. ViraFEST expansion of antigen-specific CD4+ T cells with viral peptide pools preceded sequencing. Upon completion of 10 to 11 days in culture, CD4+ T cells were isolated. This CDR3 comprises 14 residues. J was trimmed by 4 bases and V by 4 bases; bases with no gene match: 4. Germline-derived CDR1 and CDR2 are MNHEY and SVGAGI. Comments on this clone: The antigen is undetermined.

Assay: immunoSEQ multiplex PCR; the TCRdb copy retains only in-frame clones and omits some. The sample carries some 15,000 clones, around 76% recorded once. The source of this sequence is a human donor who received a COVID-19 vaccine. The chain employs TRBV6-5 and TRBJ1-2, with TRBD1 matching over 9 bases. Sequenced here: CD4+ T cells from PBMCs cultured with HCoV-229E spike peptides, sampled before COVID-19 vaccination. The CDR3 coding sequence is TGTGCCAGCAGTTCCTCGACAGGGGGCTATGGCTACACCTTC. It codes for CASSSSTGGYGYTF.